The source of this T cell receptor beta chain is a study of CD8 T cells in Susac syndrome. Sequencing targeted TCR beta in T cells from blood (CD8+ and CD4+). Reverse transcription of roughly 0.45 to 1 ug RNA used random hexamers. TCRdb reprocessed the immunoSEQ multiplex PCR reads via MiXCR and lists one record per CDR3 protein. The repertoire holds some 300,000 distinct CDR3 sequences, with approximately 85% as singletons. The CDR3 extends over 12 amino acids. V was pared by 0 bases and J by 12 bases, with 11 bases between. Germline V gene lookup returns CDR1 MNHEY and CDR2 SVGEGT. The chain couples TRBV6-2 or TRBV6-3 to TRBJ1-1; D unresolved. Source material: CD8+ T cells from PBMCs. This sequence originates from a human donor with multiple sclerosis. DNA for the CDR3: TGTGCCAGCAGTTACTCGAGCTGGGTATCTTTCTTT. Translating gives CASSYSSWVSFF.